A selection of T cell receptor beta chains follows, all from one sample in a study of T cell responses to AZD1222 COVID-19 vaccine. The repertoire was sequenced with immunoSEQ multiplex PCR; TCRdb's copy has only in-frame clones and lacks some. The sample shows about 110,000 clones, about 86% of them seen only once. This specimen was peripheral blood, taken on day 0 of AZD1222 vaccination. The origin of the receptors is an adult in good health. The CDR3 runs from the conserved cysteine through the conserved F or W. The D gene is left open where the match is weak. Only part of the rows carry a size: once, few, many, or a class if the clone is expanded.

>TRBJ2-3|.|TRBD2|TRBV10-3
TGTGCCATCAGTGAGTCGAAGGGCGCGGGGGGGCCAAGCACAGATACGCAGTATTTT
CAISESKGAGGPSTDTQYF
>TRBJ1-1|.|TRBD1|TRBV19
TGTGCCAGTACCCGACAGGGTTTCACTGAAGCTTTCTTT
CASTRQGFTEAFF
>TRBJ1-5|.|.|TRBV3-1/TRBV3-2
TGTGCCAGCAGCCAAGACGTGCCGGGGAATGAGCAGCCCCAGCATTTT
CASSQDVPGNEQPQHF
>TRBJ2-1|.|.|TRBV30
TGTGCCTGGAGTGACCAGACTCCAAGGGTTGAGCAGTTCTTC
CAWSDQTPRVEQFF
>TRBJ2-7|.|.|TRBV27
TGTGCCAGCAGTTTATCTTACGGGACTCCCTACGAGCAGTACTTC
CASSLSYGTPYEQYF
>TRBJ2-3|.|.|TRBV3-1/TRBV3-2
TGTGCCAGCAGCCCCCGGGCCAGGAGAGGGGATACGCAGTATTTT
CASSPRARRGDTQYF
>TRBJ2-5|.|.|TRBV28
TGTGCCGCAAGAACAGCCGGTCGGGGGACCCAGTACTTC
CAARTAGRGTQYF
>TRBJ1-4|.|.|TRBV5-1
TGCGCCAGCAATCCGGGAACAGCAACTAATGAAAAACTGTTTTTT
CASNPGTATNEKLFF
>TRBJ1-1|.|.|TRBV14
TGTGCCAGCAGCCAGCGGGGGAGTATGAACACTGAAGCTTTCTTT
CASSQRGSMNTEAFF
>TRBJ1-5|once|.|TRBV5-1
TGCGCCAGCAGCTTAACGCCCAATCAGCCCCAGCATTTT
CASSLTPNQPQHF
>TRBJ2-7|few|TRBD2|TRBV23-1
TGCGCCAGCAGTCAACCCGGACTAGCGGGGGGCCCTAGCTCCTACGAGCAGTACTTC
CASSQPGLAGGPSSYEQYF
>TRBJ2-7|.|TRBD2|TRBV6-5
TGTGCCAGCAGCCCCCGGCTAGCGGGGGGTCCCGAGCAGTACTTC
CASSPRLAGGPEQYF
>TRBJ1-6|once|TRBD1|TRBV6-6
TGTGCCAGCAGCCCCGGGACAGGGAATTCACCCCTCCACTTT
CASSPGTGNSPLHF
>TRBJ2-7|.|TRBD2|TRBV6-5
TGTGCCAGCAGTTACTCGAGACTAGCGGGAGTTTACGAGCAGTACTTC
CASSYSRLAGVYEQYF
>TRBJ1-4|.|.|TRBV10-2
TGCGCCAGCAGGGCGGGACTCCTCGAATCTAAACTGTTTTTT
CASRAGLLESKLFF
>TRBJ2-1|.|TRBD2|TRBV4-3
TGCGCCAGCAGCCAAGATTGGGCTACTAGCGGGGGACACAATGAGCAGTTCTTC
CASSQDWATSGGHNEQFF
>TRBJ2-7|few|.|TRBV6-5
TGTGCCAGCAGTCTGCGGGACGAGCAGTACTTC
CASSLRDEQYF
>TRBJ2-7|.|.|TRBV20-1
TGCAGTGCTAGTAGGGACGCAGCCGTACGGGAGCAGTACTTC
CSASRDAAVREQYF
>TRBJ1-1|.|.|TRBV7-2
TGTGCCAGCAGCTTCGGACTGGCGGGAGCAGCTTTCTTT
CASSFGLAGAAFF
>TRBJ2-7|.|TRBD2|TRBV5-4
TGTGCCAGCAGCTTTAGGCGGGGGGAAGCCTACGAGCAGTACTTC
CASSFRRGEAYEQYF
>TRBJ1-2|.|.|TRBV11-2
TGTGCCAGCAGCCGAATGAATCTGGATGGCTACACCTTC
CASSRMNLDGYTF
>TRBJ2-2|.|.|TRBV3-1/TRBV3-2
TGTGCCAGCAGCCGAACTGGGCTTGAGAACACCGGGGAGCTGTTTTTT
CASSRTGLENTGELFF
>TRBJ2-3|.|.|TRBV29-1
TGCAGCGTTACTTTCCTACTTGGTATTATGGGAGATACGCAGTATTTT
CSVTFLLGIMGDTQYF
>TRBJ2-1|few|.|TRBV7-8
TGTGCCAGCAGCATAAGACAGGTGGACTACAATGAGCAGTTCTTC
CASSIRQVDYNEQFF
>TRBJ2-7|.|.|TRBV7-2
TGTGCCAGCAGCTTAGGTCCAGCCTCCTACGAGCAGTACTTC
CASSLGPASYEQYF
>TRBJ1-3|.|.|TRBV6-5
TGTGCCAGCAGTTACCGCGGGGGGGGCTCTGGAAACACCATATATTTT
CASSYRGGGSGNTIYF
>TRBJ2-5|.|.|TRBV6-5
TGTGCCAGCAGTCCGGGACACGGGGAGACCCAGTACTTC
CASSPGHGETQYF